This TCR beta chain was identified in a study of blood T cells in healthy people across ages. General observations from the study: Diversity was estimated from one million T cells, and these estimates were considered underestimates.

The CDR3 spans 16 residues. Germline CDR1 reads MGHRA; CDR2 reads YSYEKL. The V and J ends lost 0 bases and 7 bases respectively, with 16 bases between them. A remark on this clonotype: As yet, its antigen is unknown.

A J-beta primer mix and a sample-barcoded 5' primer were used in a second PCR of roughly 7 to 12 cycles. TCRdb reprocessed the 5' RACE reads with MiXCR, giving one entry per CDR3 protein. This table holds approximately 800,000 distinct CDR3 sequences, about 53% found once. Isolation yielded PBMCs, at least 6.5 million per sample, in every case. The clonotype comes from an elderly man in good health. The chain is built from TRBV4-1 and TRBJ2-1; D is perhaps TRBD1 (5 bases). Specimen: blood. The CDR3 sequence: CASSQEGYRNGNEQFF. CDR3 bases: TGCGCCAGCAGCCAAGAAGGGTACAGGAACGGGAATGAGCAGTTCTTC.